The 5 T cell receptor beta chains below all came from one sample that was sequenced in a study of T cell repertoires in cytomegalovirus infection (dated by TCRdb to the late 2010s). The sample's treatment or condition label, in plain terms: in vitro stimulation with specific CMV peptide epitopes to enrich CMV-specific T cells. TCRdb shows the sequencer as Illumina HiSeq 1500. The public reads were reprocessed in TCRdb via fastp at Q25 and MiXCR, keeping in-frame beta chains. Every entry covers one CDR3 protein and lists the most common genes and DNA from its rows. Across this sample there are approximately 1,000,000 distinct CDR3 sequences, with 30% to 40% seen only once. The top ten hold around 15% of the sample. No antigen has been assigned to these receptors. The sequenced sample was cultured CD8+ T cells from PBMCs, obtained from culture after CMV antigen stimulation. The source is a human donor in good health (CMV status not recorded). Some clones in this sample may be carry-over from other donors' samples.

The chain is built from TRBV6-1 and TRBJ1-3; D possibly corresponds to TRBD1 (5 bases). Germline CDR1 and CDR2: MNHNS and SASEGT. The V and J ends lost 2 bases and 4 bases respectively, with 15 bases between them. CDR3 length: 16 amino acids. The chain's CDR3 is CASSERQGEKGNTIYF. The CDR3 region has the DNA TGTGCCAGCAGTGAAAGGCAGGGAGAGAAAGGAAACACCATATATTTT.

In this sample, this clonotype turned up many times. The rearrangement joins TRBV12-3 or TRBV12-4 to TRBJ2-3, with 9 bases lining up with TRBD1. The CDR3 has 16 residues. The J segment lost 2 bases and the V segment lost 6 bases, leaving 9 bases of the junction unmatched. The CDR3 sequence is CASSPRDRDFTDTQYF. In DNA, the CDR3 is TGTGCCAGCAGCCCCCGGGACAGGGATTTCACAGATACGCAGTATTTT.

This clonotype has a handful of counts. The chain links TRBV19 to TRBJ2-1; unclear D gene. The CDR3 has 15 residues. V lost 2 bases and J lost 0, with 8 bases in between. In germline, CDR1 is LNHDA, CDR2 SQIVND (reference sequence). The CDR3, as DNA: TGTGCCAGTAGTATAAAGGAGAGCTCCTACAATGAGCAGTTCTTC. As protein: CASSIKESSYNEQFF.

This clonotype was counted at least ten times. The chain combines TRBV7-9 with TRBJ2-1; no reliable D call. Trimming cost V 1 base and J 5 bases, with 9 bases left between them. CDR1 and CDR2 (germline): SEHNR, FQNEAQ (reference sequence). The CDR3 totals 14 residues. The CDR3 region has the DNA TGTGCCAGCAGCTTAGTAAACCCTAACAATGAGCAGTTCTTC. Its translation: CASSLVNPNNEQFF.

The V gene is TRBV19, the J gene TRBJ1-5; TRBD1 matches at 8 bases. The CDR3 sequence is 18 residues long. Losses at the gene ends were 10 bases for V and 0 bases for J; bases not matched to a gene: 17. Germline CDR1 is LNHDA and CDR2 is SQIVND (reference sequence). DNA of the CDR3: TGTGCCACCAACCTAGGGACAGGAGGTCCTTATAGCAATCAGCCCCAGCATTTT. Protein sequence: CATNLGTGGPYSNQPQHF.